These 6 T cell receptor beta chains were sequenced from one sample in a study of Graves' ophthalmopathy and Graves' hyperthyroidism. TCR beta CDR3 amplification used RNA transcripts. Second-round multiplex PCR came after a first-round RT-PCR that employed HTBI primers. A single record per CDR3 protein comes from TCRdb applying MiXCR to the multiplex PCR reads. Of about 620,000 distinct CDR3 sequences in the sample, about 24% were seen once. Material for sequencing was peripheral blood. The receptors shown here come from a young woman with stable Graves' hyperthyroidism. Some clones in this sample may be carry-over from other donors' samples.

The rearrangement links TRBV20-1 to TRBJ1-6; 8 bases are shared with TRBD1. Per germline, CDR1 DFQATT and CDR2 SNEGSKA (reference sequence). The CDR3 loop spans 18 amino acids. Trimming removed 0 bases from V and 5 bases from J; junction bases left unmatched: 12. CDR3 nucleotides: TGCAGTGCTAGAGATTACAGAACAGGGGGGATGGATAATTCACCCCTCCACTTT. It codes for CSARDYRTGGMDNSPLHF.

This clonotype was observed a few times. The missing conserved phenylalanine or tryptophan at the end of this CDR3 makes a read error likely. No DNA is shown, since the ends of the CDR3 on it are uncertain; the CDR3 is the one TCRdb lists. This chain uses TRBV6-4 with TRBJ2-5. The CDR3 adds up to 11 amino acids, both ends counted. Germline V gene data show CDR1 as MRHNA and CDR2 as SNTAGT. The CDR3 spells CASTLSGTLNV.

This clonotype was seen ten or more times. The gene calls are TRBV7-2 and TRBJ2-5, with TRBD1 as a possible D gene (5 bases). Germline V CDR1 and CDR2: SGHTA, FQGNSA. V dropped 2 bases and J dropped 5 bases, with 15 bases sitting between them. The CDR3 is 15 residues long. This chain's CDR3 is CASSLLGQGWETQYF. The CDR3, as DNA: TGTGCCAGCAGCTTATTGGGCCAGGGCTGGGAGACCCAGTACTTC.

CDR3 sequence reads: CASIIGGAITEAFF. The CDR3 DNA follows: TGTGCCAGCATAATTGGGGGCGCGATAACTGAAGCTTTCTTT. The chain is built from TRBV2 and TRBJ1-1, with a weak D call TRBD1 (6 bases). V lost 7 bases and J 5 bases, leaving 17 bases between the germline ends. Germline V gene data show CDR1 as SNHLY and CDR2 as FYNNEI. The CDR3 has 14 residues.

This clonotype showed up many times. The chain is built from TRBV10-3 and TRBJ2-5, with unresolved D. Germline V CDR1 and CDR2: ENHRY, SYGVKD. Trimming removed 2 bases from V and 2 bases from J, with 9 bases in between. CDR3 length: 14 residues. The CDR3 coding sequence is TGTGCCATCAGTGAGAGGGCAGCGCAAGAGACCCAGTACTTC. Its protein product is CAISERAAQETQYF.

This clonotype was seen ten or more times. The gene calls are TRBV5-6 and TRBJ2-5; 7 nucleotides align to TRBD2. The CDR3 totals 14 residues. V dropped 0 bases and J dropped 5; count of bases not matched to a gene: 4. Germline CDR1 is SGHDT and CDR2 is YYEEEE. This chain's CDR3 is CASSLGSSGETQYF. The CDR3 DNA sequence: TGTGCCAGCAGCTTGGGGTCTAGCGGTGAGACCCAGTACTTC.